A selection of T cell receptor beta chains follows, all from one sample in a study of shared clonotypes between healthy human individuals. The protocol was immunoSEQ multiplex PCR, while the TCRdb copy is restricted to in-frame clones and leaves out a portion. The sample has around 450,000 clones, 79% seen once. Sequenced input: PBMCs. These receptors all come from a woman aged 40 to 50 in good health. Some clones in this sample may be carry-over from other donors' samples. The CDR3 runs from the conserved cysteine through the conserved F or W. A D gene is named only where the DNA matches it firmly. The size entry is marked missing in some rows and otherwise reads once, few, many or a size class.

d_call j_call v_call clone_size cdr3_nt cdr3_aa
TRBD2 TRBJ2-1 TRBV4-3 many TGCGCCAGCAGCCAAGGGCTAGCGGGAGGCTACAATGAGCAGTTCTTC CASSQGLAGGYNEQFF
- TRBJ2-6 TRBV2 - TGTGCCAGCAGTGAAGGGCCAGGGTATGGGGCCAACGTCCTGACTTTC CASSEGPGYGANVLTF
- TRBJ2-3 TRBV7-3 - TGTGCCAGCAGCCCGGGACTTTTCACAGATACGCAGTATTTT CASSPGLFTDTQYF
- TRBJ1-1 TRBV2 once TGTGCCAGCAGGGGGGATTTGAACACTGAAGCTTTCTTT CASRGDLNTEAFF
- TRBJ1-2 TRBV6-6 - TGTGCCAGCAGTAATAAACTCGGGGGCTACACCTTC CASSNKLGGYTF
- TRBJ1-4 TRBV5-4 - TGTGCCAGCAGCCAAGATACAGGGCAGGGAGGAGAAAAACTGTTTTTT CASSQDTGQGGEKLFF
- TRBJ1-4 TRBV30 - TGTGCCTGGTCGCCCAGGGGCGAAAAACTGTTTTTT CAWSPRGEKLFF
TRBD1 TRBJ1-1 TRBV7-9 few TGTGCCAGCAGCCACGACAGGGGGCTCACTGAAGCTTTCTTT CASSHDRGLTEAFF
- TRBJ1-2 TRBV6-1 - TGTGCCAGCAGTGAAGAAGGGGTGGCTGGCTACACCTTC CASSEEGVAGYTF
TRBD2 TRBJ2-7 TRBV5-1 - TGCGCCAGCAGCTTGGCCCCCTATAGCGGGAGTGGCTACGAGCAGTACTTC CASSLAPYSGSGYEQYF
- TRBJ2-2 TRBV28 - TGTGCCAGCAGCCGCCGTGGGTTCGTAATGGGGAACACCGGGGAGCTGTTTTTT CASSRRGFVMGNTGELFF
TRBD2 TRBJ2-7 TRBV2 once TGTGCCAGCAGTACTAGCGGGCCGCCCTACGAGCAGTACTTC CASSTSGPPYEQYF
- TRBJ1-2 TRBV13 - TGTGCCAGCAGCTCAGACATAACTAACTATGGCTACACCTTC CASSSDITNYGYTF
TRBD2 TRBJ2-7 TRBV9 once TGTGCCAGCAGCGTAGCCGGGGGGAACGAGCAGTACTTC CASSVAGGNEQYF
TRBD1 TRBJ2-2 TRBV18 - TGTGCCAGCGCCCGCGGGACAGGGGGCACCGGGGAGCTGTTTTTT CASARGTGGTGELFF
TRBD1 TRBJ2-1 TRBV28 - TGTGCCAGCAGTTTAAGCTTCAAGGGGGCAAATTTTGGGCGCTACAATGAGCAGTTCTTC CASSLSFKGANFGRYNEQFF
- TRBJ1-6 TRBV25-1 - TGTGCCAGCAGTGAATGGATAGGGCAATCACCCCTCCACTTT CASSEWIGQSPLHF
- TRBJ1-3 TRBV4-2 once TGTGCCAGCAGCCGCACGACAGACTCTGGAAACACCATATATTTT CASSRTTDSGNTIYF
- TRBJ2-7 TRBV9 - TGTGCCAGCAGCGTAGGAGGTAGTATCGACGAGCAGTACTTC CASSVGGSIDEQYF
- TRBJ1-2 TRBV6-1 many TGTGCCAGCAGTGAAGCGGCTGACGCCCTTGGCTACACCTTC CASSEAADALGYTF
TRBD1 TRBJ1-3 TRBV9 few TGTGCCAGCAGCGTTTCCGGGACAGGGGGCTCAGCCATATATTTT CASSVSGTGGSAIYF
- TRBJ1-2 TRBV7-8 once TGTGCCAGCAGCCTGGAGGGTCTTACGGGCTACACCTTC CASSLEGLTGYTF
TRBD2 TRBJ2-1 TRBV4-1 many TGCGCCAGCAGCCGGACACTAGCGGGGAACTACAATGAGCAGTTCTTC CASSRTLAGNYNEQFF
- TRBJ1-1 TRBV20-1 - TGCAGTGCTAGAGATTGGAGTGAAGCTTTCTTT CSARDWSEAFF
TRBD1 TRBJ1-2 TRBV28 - TGTGCCAGCAGAAGGACAGGGGGAGGTGGCTACACCTTC CASRRTGGGGYTF
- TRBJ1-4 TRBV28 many TGTGCCAGCAGTCGAGTTGCAACTAATGAAAAACTGTTTTTT CASSRVATNEKLFF
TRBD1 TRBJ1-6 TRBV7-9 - TGTGCCAGCAGCTCAGTGGAGGGGGCAAGGAATTCACCCCTCCACTTT CASSSVEGARNSPLHF
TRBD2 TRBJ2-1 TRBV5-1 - TGCGCCAGCAGCTTGGAGGCTAGCGGGGCATACAATGAGCAGTTCTTC CASSLEASGAYNEQFF
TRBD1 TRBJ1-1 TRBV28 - TGTGCCAGCCCCCCCAAGGGGGCTGTGAACACTGAAGCTTTCTTT CASPPKGAVNTEAFF
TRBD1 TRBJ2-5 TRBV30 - TGTGCCTGGAGTAGGGGGCATGCTAGGGGCGCGACGGAGACCCAGTACTTC CAWSRGHARGATETQYF
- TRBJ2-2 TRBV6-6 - TGTGCCAGCAGTTACTCGCAGGGCAGGGGAAAGGGGGAGCTGTTTTTT CASSYSQGRGKGELFF
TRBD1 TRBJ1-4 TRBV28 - TGTGCCAGCATAACAGGGGGGCGTGAAAAACTGTTTTTT CASITGGREKLFF
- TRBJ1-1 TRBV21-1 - TGTGCCAGCACGGACAGGGGCACTGAAGCTTTCTTT CASTDRGTEAFF
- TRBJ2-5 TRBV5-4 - TGTGCCAGCAGCTTAAACGGCCAGGGGACCCCGCAAGAGACCCAGTACTTC CASSLNGQGTPQETQYF
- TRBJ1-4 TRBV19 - TGTGCCAGTAGTACCCTTCGACGCGATCCGCATAATGAAAAACTGTTTTTT CASSTLRRDPHNEKLFF
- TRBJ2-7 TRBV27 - TGTGCCAGCAGTTTAAGACTCAGGACGGGGGAGCAGTACTTC CASSLRLRTGEQYF
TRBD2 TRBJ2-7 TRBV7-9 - TGTGCCAGCAGCTTAGAAGCGGGAGGAGCCTACGAGCAGTACTTC CASSLEAGGAYEQYF
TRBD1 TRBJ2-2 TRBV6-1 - TGTGCCAGCAGTGAAGGAGGGGGCAGGTGGACCGGGGAGCTGTTTTTT CASSEGGGRWTGELFF
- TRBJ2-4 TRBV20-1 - TGCAGTGCCCCAATAGTCGGCATTCAGTACTTC CSAPIVGIQYF
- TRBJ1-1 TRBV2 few TGTGCCAGCAAGTCTGACAGGGAAGCTTTCTTT CASKSDREAFF
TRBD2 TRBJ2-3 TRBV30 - TGTGCCTGGAGTAGGGGTAGAACTAGCGGGGGGAAGGGCACAGATACGCAGTATTTT CAWSRGRTSGGKGTDTQYF
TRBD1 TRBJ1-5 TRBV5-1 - TGCGCCAGCAGCTTGGGGACAGGACACAATCAGCCCCAGCATTTT CASSLGTGHNQPQHF
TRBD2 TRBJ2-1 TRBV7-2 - TGTGCCAGCAGCTTATTTCTAAGCGGGAGTAAAAATGAGCAGTTCTTC CASSLFLSGSKNEQFF
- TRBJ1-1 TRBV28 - TGTGCCAGCAGCCTCTTCCGTTTGAAGGCTTTCTTT CASSLFRLKAFF
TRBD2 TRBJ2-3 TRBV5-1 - TGCGCCAGCAGCCCTCGGACTAGCGGGGCCACAGATACGCAGTATTTT CASSPRTSGATDTQYF
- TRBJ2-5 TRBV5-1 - TGCGCCAGCAGCTCCGGACAGTACCAAGAGACCCAGTACTTC CASSSGQYQETQYF
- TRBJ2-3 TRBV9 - TGTGCCAGCAGCGTAGCGGGGAGCGGCACAGATACGCAGTATTTT CASSVAGSGTDTQYF
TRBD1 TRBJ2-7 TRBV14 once TGTGCCAGCAGCCAAAGGGACAGGGAGTTCCCGTACTTC CASSQRDREFPYF